One sample yielded the 31 T cell receptor beta chains listed below, sequenced in a study of CD8 T cells in ankylosing spondylitis. TCRdb reprocessed the 5' RACE reads with MiXCR, giving one entry per CDR3 protein. The sample contains some 840,000 distinct CDR3 sequences, about 11% of which appear only once. Study-wide points: Blood from ankylosing spondylitis patients appeared to carry a characteristic roughly 8-variant TCR beta motif.

For these receptors, no antigen is known. The sample consisted of blood, either unsorted or a sorted T cell fraction (not recorded which). Receptors were obtained from a male donor with ankylosing spondylitis.

The V call is TRBV7-8, the J call TRBJ2-1; D may correspond to TRBD1 or TRBD2 (5 bases each). Per germline, CDR1 SGHVS and CDR2 FQNEAQ. The germline V and J ends were trimmed by 1 base and 5 bases, with 21 bases remaining between them. The CDR3 consists of 18 residues. CDR3 DNA sequence: TGTGCCAGCAGCTTAGGAGTATTTTGGGTTTGGGGGAACAATGAGCAGTTCTTC. As protein: CASSLGVFWVWGNNEQFF.

Only a few counts were recorded for this clonotype. The chain recombines TRBV20-1 with TRBJ2-5; 7 positions agree with TRBD1. CDR1 and CDR2 from the germline V gene are DFQATT and SNEGSKA (reference sequence). V was clipped by 6 bases and J by 3 bases; unmatched bases: 13. The CDR3 runs 15 residues. The CDR3 protein is CSAGNYRGQKETQYF. In DNA form, the CDR3 reads TGCAGTGCGGGCAATTACAGGGGACAGAAAGAGACCCAGTACTTC.

This clonotype was counted only a few times. This chain links TRBV7-2 with TRBJ2-3; D gene ambiguous. The V end lost 4 bases, the J end lost 6 bases, and 11 bases lay between the germline ends. There are 13 residues in the CDR3. CDR1 SGHTA and CDR2 FQGNSA come from the germline V gene. The CDR3 reads CASSSPYLDTQYF. In DNA form, the CDR3 reads TGTGCCAGCAGCTCCCCTTATCTGGATACGCAGTATTTT.

This clonotype has a handful of counts. The chain recombines TRBV2 with TRBJ1-4; D not certain. V shed 5 bases and J shed 5 bases, with 12 bases lying between them. Germline V gene data show CDR1 as SNHLY and CDR2 as FYNNEI. The length of the CDR3 is 14 residues. The CDR3 bases are TGTGCCAGCAGTATGTACACATTAAATGAAAAACTGTTTTTT. Its protein is CASSMYTLNEKLFF.

This rearrangement joins TRBV4-3 to TRBJ1-1; D uncertain. V was trimmed by 1 base and J by 6 bases, leaving 12 bases between them. Looked up from germline, CDR1 is LGHNA and CDR2 is YSLEER. The length of the CDR3 is 14 residues. The CDR3 loop reads CASSQGPFVAEAFF. Here the CDR3 DNA reads TGCGCCAGCAGCCAAGGACCTTTTGTCGCTGAAGCTTTCTTT.

The gene calls are TRBV12-3 or TRBV12-4 and TRBJ2-5; 9 bases are shared with TRBD1. This CDR3 has 14 amino acids. The J segment lost 5 bases and the V segment lost 7 bases, leaving 8 bases of the junction unmatched. For the CDR3, the DNA is TGTGCCAGCACCCGGGACAGGGAAACGGAGACCCAGTACTTC. Its translation is CASTRDRETETQYF.

The CDR3 loop reads CASSFEDYGYTF. The CDR3 DNA reads TGTGCCAGCAGTTTCGAGGACTATGGCTACACCTTC. The genes are TRBV28 and TRBJ1-2; D unresolved. The CDR3 runs 12 residues. The germline V gene encodes CDR1 MDHEN and CDR2 SYDVKM. V was trimmed by 3 bases and J by 3 bases, leaving 5 bases between them.

Many counts were recorded for this clonotype. The chain combines TRBV7-8 with TRBJ1-5; no definite D call. CDR1 is SGHVS and CDR2 is FQNEAQ in the germline V gene. This CDR3 is built from 12 residues. V lost 3 bases and J lost 11, with 11 bases in between. The CDR3, as DNA: TGTGCCAGCAGCTTGACCGATAGAGCCCAGCATTTT. Translated, it gives CASSLTDRAQHF. Together with reference TRBV7-8 and TRBJ1-5, the CDR3 gives the full variable domain: GAGVSQSPRYKVAKRGQDVALRCDPISGHVSLFWYQQALGQGPEFLTYFQNEAQLDKSGLPSDRFFAERPEGSVSTLKIQRTQQEDSAVYLCASSLTDRAQHFGDGTRLSIL.

This clonotype showed up just a few times. The chain recombines TRBV12-3 or TRBV12-4 with TRBJ2-1; 10 bases are a match to TRBD1. V shed 7 bases, J shed 9 bases, and the junction held 9 bases outside the gene matches. This CDR3 comprises 14 residues. The CDR3 region is CASTRGQGSSEQFF. The CDR3 DNA is TGTGCCAGCACCCGGGGACAGGGGAGTAGTGAGCAGTTCTTC.

The chain is built from TRBV9 and TRBJ1-1, with D possibly TRBD1 on 6 matching bases. This CDR3 is built from 15 residues. CDR1 is SGDLS, CDR2 YYNGEE, per germline. Trimming cost V 3 bases and J 0 bases, with 12 bases left between them. The CDR3 here is CASSATGTMNTEAFF. In nucleotides, the CDR3 is TGTGCCAGCAGCGCCACCGGGACAATGAACACTGAAGCTTTCTTT.

This clonotype was counted a few times. The chain links TRBV20-1 to TRBJ2-3, with 7 bases fitting TRBD2. Unmatched junction bases numbered 10, after V lost 4 bases and J lost 0 bases. This CDR3 is built from 16 residues. Looked up from germline, CDR1 is DFQATT and CDR2 is SNEGSKA (reference sequence). The CDR3 DNA follows: TGCAGTGCTACTTCCCCCGGGACTACTAGCACAGATACGCAGTATTTT. It encodes CSATSPGTTSTDTQYF.

This clonotype has ten or more counts. The chain recombines TRBV20-1 with TRBJ1-5; 11 nucleotides agree with TRBD1. Looked up from germline, CDR1 is DFQATT and CDR2 is SNEGSKA (reference sequence). With V trimmed by 5 bases and J by 7 bases, 10 bases remained unmatched. The CDR3 is 15 residues long. The CDR3 loop reads CSAGQGARNWQPQHF. The CDR3 coding sequence is TGCAGTGCTGGACAGGGGGCTCGAAATTGGCAGCCCCAGCATTTT.

The chain employs TRBV20-1 and TRBJ1-5; D is undetermined. Between the trimmed V and J ends, which lost 7 bases and 5 bases, there was a span of 12 bases. The CDR3 consists of 12 residues. CDR1 is DFQATT, CDR2 SNEGSKA, per germline (reference sequence). This chain's CDR3 is CSGQESDQPQHF. In DNA, the CDR3 is TGCAGTGGGCAGGAATCAGATCAGCCCCAGCATTTT.

The genes are TRBV9 and TRBJ2-7; D could derive from TRBD1 or TRBD2 (6 bases each). The CDR3 sequence is 16 residues long. CDR1 and CDR2 (germline): SGDLS, YYNGEE. The germline V and J ends were trimmed by 7 bases and 0 bases, with 20 bases remaining between them. CDR3 amino acids: CASGIGQGTDSYEQYF. The CDR3, as DNA: TGTGCCAGCGGAATCGGGCAGGGGACTGACTCCTACGAGCAGTACTTC.

V usage is TRBV11-2 and J usage is TRBJ2-1; TRBD1 might be the D (5 bases). Germline CDR1 reads SGHAT; CDR2 reads FQNNGV. The ends were cut back, 2 bases at V and 8 bases at J, with 13 bases in the middle. This CDR3 contains 14 residues. CDR3 sequence (DNA): TGTGCCAGCAGCTTATTTTCAGGGTACGATGAGCAGTTCTTC. Amino acid sequence: CASSLFSGYDEQFF. Drawing the rest from reference TRBV11-2 and TRBJ2-1, the complete variable domain is EAGVAQSPRYKIIEKRQSVAFWCNPISGHATLYWYQQILGQGPKLLIQFQNNGVVDDSQLPKDRFSAERLKGVDSTLKIQPAKLEDSAVYLCASSLFSGYDEQFFGPGTRLTVL.

V gene TRBV11-2 combines with J gene TRBJ2-5; unclear D gene. Germline V gene data show CDR1 as SGHAT and CDR2 as FQNNGV. CDR3 size: 16 residues. Trimming removed 1 base at V and 6 bases at J, with 18 bases between. CDR3 amino acids: CASSLVVSSQVKTQYF. Written as DNA, the CDR3 is TGTGCCAGCAGCTTAGTGGTGTCGTCGCAGGTCAAGACCCAGTACTTC.

This clonotype was seen at least ten times. The chain recombines TRBV7-9 with TRBJ2-1; a weak D match, TRBD2 (6 bases). The CDR3 has 16 residues. Germline V gene lookup returns CDR1 SEHNR and CDR2 FQNEAQ (reference sequence). V lost 0 bases, J lost 0 bases, and 9 bases lay in between. CDR3 amino acids: CASSLALGGSYNEQFF. The CDR3 DNA is TGTGCCAGCAGCTTAGCGCTGGGAGGCTCCTACAATGAGCAGTTCTTC.

The gene calls are TRBV6-6 and TRBJ2-5, with TRBD2 as a possible D gene (6 bases). The V and J ends lost 6 bases and 2 bases respectively, with 10 bases between them. There are 13 residues in the CDR3. CDR1 is MNHNY and CDR2 is SVGAGI in the germline V gene (reference sequence). For the CDR3, the DNA is TGTGCCAGCAGCATAGCGGAGCAAGAGACCCAGTACTTC. It specifies CASSIAEQETQYF.

This chain uses TRBV20-1 with TRBJ2-3; tentatively, D is TRBD2 (6 bases). Trimming took 6 bases from V and 5 from J, leaving 18 bases between them. This CDR3 comprises 14 residues. Germline values: CDR1 DFQATT, CDR2 SNEGSKA (reference sequence). The CDR3 loop reads CSAKNRRGRDTQYF. In DNA, the CDR3 is TGCAGTGCCAAAAACAGGCGGGGCCGAGATACGCAGTATTTT.

This clonotype was recorded a few times. The DNA of the CDR3 is TGTGCCAGCAGCTTTTCTAGCGGACTCGCCTACGAGCAGTACTTC. Amino acid sequence: CASSFSSGLAYEQYF. The V gene is TRBV7-2, the J gene TRBJ2-7; 7 bases are shared with TRBD2. Germline trimming cut 3 bases from V and 2 bases from J; bases unmatched to any gene: 7. The germline V gene encodes CDR1 SGHTA and CDR2 FQGNSA. This CDR3 has 15 amino acids.

This clonotype was picked up a small number of times. The chain links TRBV10-3 to TRBJ1-1, with a tentative D call TRBD1 (6 bases). The ends were cut back, 7 bases at V and 1 base at J, with 13 bases in the middle. The germline CDR1 and CDR2 sequences are ENHRY and SYGVKD. This CDR3 contains 14 residues. As DNA, the CDR3 is TGTGCCATCACCCCTCACAGGGCGAACACTGAAGCTTTCTTT. Protein sequence: CAITPHRANTEAFF.

This clonotype came up a few times. The gene calls are TRBV6-2 or TRBV6-3 and TRBJ1-6; TRBD1 matches at 9 bases. Germline CDR1 and CDR2: MNHEY and SVGEGT. Trimming cost V 2 bases and J 0 bases; bases outside gene matches: 11. The CDR3 sequence is 20 residues long. Here the CDR3 reads CASSYLTGTGKSSYNSPLHF. Written as DNA, the CDR3 is TGTGCCAGCAGTTACCTCACCGGGACAGGGAAAAGCTCCTATAATTCACCCCTCCACTTT.

This clonotype was counted ten times or more. The chain carries TRBV20-1 and TRBJ2-1; TRBD2 aligns across 9 bases. Germline CDR1 reads DFQATT; CDR2 reads SNEGSKA (reference sequence). The CDR3 runs to 14 residues. V was clipped by 3 bases and J by 3 bases; unmatched bases: 3. In nucleotides, the CDR3 is TGCAGTGCTAGCGGGCGGGAGGGCTACAATGAGCAGTTCTTC. It is translated as CSASGREGYNEQFF.

This clonotype showed up many times. V and J are TRBV5-1 and TRBJ2-1; TRBD1 is a possible D gene (7 bases). CDR1 and CDR2 (germline): SGHRS, YFSETQ. Trimming took off 4 bases at V and 7 bases at J, with 15 bases between the two ends. This CDR3 region has 14 residues. CDR3 sequence reads: CASSGGTEGNEQFF. The DNA of the CDR3 is TGCGCCAGCAGCGGCGGGACAGAAGGGAATGAGCAGTTCTTC.

The chain has TRBV4-3 and TRBJ1-1; TRBD1 is a possible D gene (5 bases). The CDR3 spans 15 residues. Germline CDR1 LGHNA, CDR2 YSLEER. The germline V and J ends were trimmed by 3 bases and 4 bases, with 15 bases remaining between them. CDR3 nucleotide sequence: TGCGCCAGCAGCCAGCTCCAGGGAATTCCCACTGAAGCTTTCTTT. Amino acids: CASSQLQGIPTEAFF.

The sample holds many counts of this clonotype. The gene calls are TRBV20-1 and TRBJ2-5, with D possibly TRBD2 on 5 matching bases. CDR1 is DFQATT, CDR2 SNEGSKA, per germline (reference sequence). V was shortened by 3 bases and J by 5 bases, with 13 bases between the two germline ends. The CDR3 contains 13 residues. In DNA form, the CDR3 reads TGCAGTGCTAGTGAGGAGGTCCGGGAGACCCAGTACTTC. Its translation: CSASEEVRETQYF.

This clonotype was observed a few times. The V and J genes are TRBV20-1 and TRBJ1-1; no definite D call. V was clipped by 5 bases and J by 3 bases, with 16 bases between them. This CDR3 has 14 residues. The germline V gene has CDR1 DFQATT and CDR2 SNEGSKA (reference sequence). In DNA, the CDR3 is TGCAGTGCTCCCAAGGAGGGAGCAGACACTGAAGCTTTCTTT. It is translated as CSAPKEGADTEAFF.

The chain is built from TRBV20-1 and TRBJ2-7, with TRBD2 matching over 9 bases. The CDR3 covers 15 residues. V shed 3 bases, J shed 3 bases, and the junction held 9 bases outside the gene matches. The germline V gene encodes CDR1 DFQATT and CDR2 SNEGSKA (reference sequence). CDR3 sequence (DNA): TGCAGTGCTAGTGGCGGGGGGGGAGACAACTACGAGCAGTACTTC. Protein sequence: CSASGGGGDNYEQYF.

This clonotype was counted only a few times. The chain combines TRBV7-8 with TRBJ2-2; D uncertain. The germline gives CDR1 SGHVS, CDR2 FQNEAQ. The CDR3 has 17 residues. Trimming left V 3 bases short and J 6 bases short, with 20 bases between. CDR3 bases: TGTGCCAGCAGCTTTACGGTCCTTTTGCGTGGTCCCGGGGAGCTGTTTTTT. It encodes CASSFTVLLRGPGELFF.

V gene TRBV20-1 combines with J gene TRBJ2-7; 10 positions agree with TRBD2. V was clipped by 7 bases and J by 5 bases; unmatched bases: 5. Looked up from germline, CDR1 is DFQATT and CDR2 is SNEGSKA (reference sequence). The CDR3 loop spans 12 amino acids. The CDR3 region has the DNA TGCAGTGGGAGCGGGAGGGCCAACGAGCAGTACTTC. This encodes CSGSGRANEQYF.

The table lists this clonotype with a few counts. This chain connects TRBV2 to TRBJ2-7, with D possibly matching TRBD1 (7 bases). The CDR3 has 13 residues. Germline V CDR1 and CDR2: SNHLY, FYNNEI. V was cut by 7 bases and J by 6 bases, with 16 bases left in between. CDR3 coding DNA: TGTGCCAGCATTCTGGAGGGGGCAGGCGAGCAGTACTTC. Translating it yields CASILEGAGEQYF.